Listed below are T cell receptor beta chains from one sample, sequenced in a study of cytomegalovirus exposure and HLA in healthy donors. Assay used: immunoSEQ multiplex PCR; TCRdb lists only in-frame clones, some missing. This sample has about 120,000 clones, with approximately 87% found just once. The sequenced material came from PBMCs. The receptor set was obtained from a woman under 30 in good health and CMV-seropositive. CDR3s include the opening cysteine and the closing phenylalanine or tryptophan. Each record gives: CDR3 DNA, CDR3 protein, D gene, J gene, V gene, clone size. The D gene is left open where the match is weak. Size tells how often a clone was seen (once, few, many) or the class of an expanded clone, and some rows leave it out.

TGTGCCAGCAGCTTGGACACCCATTACGAGCAGTACTTC,CASSLDTHYEQYF,NA,TRBJ2-7,TRBV5-6,few
TGCGCCAGCAGCCAAGATGATAGGGGAAAACTGTTTTTT,CASSQDDRGKLFF,NA,TRBJ1-4,TRBV4-3,NA
TGCGCCAGCAGCGGATCGGGACAGATGACAGATACGCAGTATTTT,CASSGSGQMTDTQYF,TRBD1,TRBJ2-3,TRBV5-1,NA
TGTGCCAGTTCCGTATCGGGTCTGGAGGGCTTGGCCCAGCATTTT,CASSVSGLEGLAQHF,NA,TRBJ1-5,TRBV19,NA
TGTGCCAGTAGTATGGGGCGCCAAACTTTTAACTATGGCTACACCTTC,CASSMGRQTFNYGYTF,NA,TRBJ1-2,TRBV19,NA
TGTGCCAGTAGCCAGAGACTAGCGGGTTCCTACAATGAGCAGTTCTTC,CASSQRLAGSYNEQFF,TRBD2,TRBJ2-1,TRBV19,NA
TGCGCCAGCAGACCAAACAGTAACGGTGAAGCTTTCTTT,CASRPNSNGEAFF,NA,TRBJ1-1,TRBV5-1,NA
TGTGCCAGCAGTGAAGCCAGAACTAACTATGGCTACACCTTC,CASSEARTNYGYTF,NA,TRBJ1-2,TRBV2,NA
TGTGCCAGCAGCACCCGGACAGGGGGTATGGATGGCTACACCTTC,CASSTRTGGMDGYTF,TRBD1,TRBJ1-2,TRBV7-9,NA
TGCGCCAGCAGCCCCGGCGCGGCCCGAAATCAGCCCCAGCATTTT,CASSPGAARNQPQHF,NA,TRBJ1-5,TRBV4-1,NA
TGTGCCAGCAGCCTCTGGACAGACAATGAGCAGTTCTTC,CASSLWTDNEQFF,NA,TRBJ2-1,TRBV11-1,NA
TGTGCCAGCAGCCCATCGGACTCACGGGAGACCCAGTACTTC,CASSPSDSRETQYF,NA,TRBJ2-5,TRBV13,NA
TGTGCCAGTAGCCCCGGGGGGAAAAGGGTGAACACTGAAGCTTTCTTT,CASSPGGKRVNTEAFF,NA,TRBJ1-1,TRBV19,NA
TGTGCCAGCAGGACCACAGGGGTGGCCGGGGAGCTGTTTTTT,CASRTTGVAGELFF,TRBD1,TRBJ2-2,TRBV6-5,NA
TGTGCCAGCAGCTTAGCATTCAGACAGTACACAGATACGCAGTATTTT,CASSLAFRQYTDTQYF,NA,TRBJ2-3,TRBV7-2,NA
TGTGCCAGTAACCTATATGTCGGGGGTCAGCCCCAGCATTTT,CASNLYVGGQPQHF,NA,TRBJ1-5,TRBV19,NA
TGTGCTAGTGGTTCGTACAGGGGTCGTGAGCAGTTCTTC,CASGSYRGREQFF,TRBD1,TRBJ2-1,TRBV12-5,NA
TGCGCCAGCAGCTTGGGCAGGGCCGAGGATGGCTACACCTTC,CASSLGRAEDGYTF,NA,TRBJ1-2,TRBV5-1,NA
TGCAGCGTAGGACAGATGAACACTGAAGCTTTCTTT,CSVGQMNTEAFF,NA,TRBJ1-1,TRBV29-1,NA
TGCGCCAGCAGCTTGACGGGACAGGGACAGCCCCAGCATTTT,CASSLTGQGQPQHF,TRBD1,TRBJ1-5,TRBV5-1,NA
TGCAGTGCGAGGGAGGGGGAGACCCAGTACTTC,CSAREGETQYF,TRBD2,TRBJ2-5,TRBV20-1,NA
TGTGCCAGCTCACCCGTAGCGGGCGGGGAGACCCAGTACTTC,CASSPVAGGETQYF,TRBD2,TRBJ2-5,TRBV18,NA
TGTGCCAGCAGTTACTCGGGACTAGGGGGCTACGAGCAGTACTTC,CASSYSGLGGYEQYF,TRBD2,TRBJ2-7,TRBV6-5,NA
TGCGCCAGCAGCCTTGGGACAGCGAACACTGAAGCTTTCTTT,CASSLGTANTEAFF,TRBD1,TRBJ1-1,TRBV4-1,NA
TGCAGTGCTAGACCTCTTGAGCAGTTCTTC,CSARPLEQFF,NA,TRBJ2-1,TRBV20-1,NA
TGTGCCAGCAGGTTACTAGCGGGAGGGATCCCAGATACGCAGTATTTT,CASRLLAGGIPDTQYF,TRBD2,TRBJ2-3,TRBV7-2,NA
TGTGCCAGCAGTTACTCGCCAATCGAGAGTGAAGCTTTCTTT,CASSYSPIESEAFF,NA,TRBJ1-1,TRBV6-5,NA
TGTGCCAGCAGTGAATGGGGGGGGGCGGATAATTCACCCCTCCACTTT,CASSEWGGADNSPLHF,NA,TRBJ1-6,TRBV2,once
TGTGCCAGTAGTGATCGACTAGCGGGGAGGGGAGATACGCAGTATTTT,CASSDRLAGRGDTQYF,TRBD2,TRBJ2-3,TRBV19,NA
TGTGCCAGCAGTGAGGGGACAGGACAAGAGACCCAGTACTTC,CASSEGTGQETQYF,TRBD1,TRBJ2-5,TRBV25-1,NA
TGTGCCAGCTCACCGGCGGGGGACGAAAAACTGTTTTTT,CASSPAGDEKLFF,NA,TRBJ1-4,TRBV18,NA
TGTGCCAGTAGTATAGAGGCAGTCTACAATGAGCAGTTCTTC,CASSIEAVYNEQFF,NA,TRBJ2-1,TRBV19,NA
TGTGCCAGCAGCCCCGGGACAATCGCAGATACGCAGTATTTT,CASSPGTIADTQYF,NA,TRBJ2-3,TRBV11-3,NA
TGTGCCAGTAGTGTCGCGCACGATCAGCCCCAGCATTTT,CASSVAHDQPQHF,NA,TRBJ1-5,TRBV19,NA
TGTGCCAGCAGCCCAGACGGAGGGTGGGACGTTGGAGCTTTCTTT,CASSPDGGWDVGAFF,NA,TRBJ1-1,TRBV9,NA
TGTGCCAGCAGCCCCCCCGGGGGTAACACTGAAGCTTTCTTT,CASSPPGGNTEAFF,NA,TRBJ1-1,TRBV28,NA
TGTGCCACCAGCAGAGATAAGGGGGCAGGGGAGCAGTACTTC,CATSRDKGAGEQYF,TRBD1,TRBJ2-7,TRBV15,NA
TGTGCCAGCTCACCAGCAGGACTAGCGGGGGGCGGAGAGACCCAGTACTTC,CASSPAGLAGGGETQYF,TRBD2,TRBJ2-5,TRBV18,NA
TGTGCCAGCAGCACCGACAGGGGGTCTAACGAGCAGTACTTC,CASSTDRGSNEQYF,NA,TRBJ2-7,TRBV21-1,once
TGTGCCTGGAGTGTAGTGGAGAGCAATCAGCCCCAGCATTTT,CAWSVVESNQPQHF,NA,TRBJ1-5,TRBV30,NA
TGTGCCAGCATGGGGTTGAAGGGGCCCCCTCGCACTGAAGCTTTCTTT,CASMGLKGPPRTEAFF,NA,TRBJ1-1,TRBV28,NA
TGTGCCAGCAGTGACCGGGACAGGGCGACTGAAGCTTTCTTT,CASSDRDRATEAFF,TRBD1,TRBJ1-1,TRBV25-1,NA
TGTGCCAGCAGCACGACCTCGGGACAGAGCTCTGGAAACACCATATATTTT,CASSTTSGQSSGNTIYF,TRBD1,TRBJ1-3,TRBV13,NA
TGTGCCAGCAGTTACGGGGGGGGGAAAGGCTACACCTTC,CASSYGGGKGYTF,NA,TRBJ1-2,TRBV6-5,NA
TGCGCCAGCAGTGATCGACAGGGCATAAATTCACCCCTCCACTTT,CASSDRQGINSPLHF,TRBD1,TRBJ1-6,TRBV10-2,NA
TGTGCCAGCAGTGGCAGGGCTAGCGGGGGCCGGGGGACCCAGTACTTC,CASSGRASGGRGTQYF,TRBD2,TRBJ2-5,TRBV6-1,NA
TGTGCCAGCAGCTCGGGACATACCGGGGAGCTGTTTTTT,CASSSGHTGELFF,NA,TRBJ2-2,TRBV7-2,NA
TGTGCCAGCAGCTTCACGGGAGTACGAAATGAAAAACTGTTTTTT,CASSFTGVRNEKLFF,NA,TRBJ1-4,TRBV7-2,NA
TGTGCCAGTAGAAACGATTATAGGACAGTGAACACTGAAGCTTTCTTT,CASRNDYRTVNTEAFF,NA,TRBJ1-1,TRBV19,NA
TGTGCCAGCAGCTTGAGGCTAGGGGGGGATTATACAGTTACGCAGTATTTT,CASSLRLGGDYTVTQYF,NA,TRBJ2-3,TRBV5-4,NA
TGCGCCAGCAGCTCGGGACTAGCGGTTTTAAGCTCCTACAATGAGCAGTTCTTC,CASSSGLAVLSSYNEQFF,TRBD2,TRBJ2-1,TRBV5-1,once
TGTGCCAGTAGTATGGGACAGGGGCCGGTCTACGAGCAGTACTTC,CASSMGQGPVYEQYF,TRBD1,TRBJ2-7,TRBV19,once